The 19 T cell receptor beta chains below were found in one sample sequenced in a study of blood T cell repertoires in COVID-19 (dated by TCRdb to between 2020 and 2021). The library was built by means of the immunoSEQ multiplex PCR assay. The source is immuneACCESS, and TCRdb retained only in-frame sequences with V and J called. Part of the clones is not carried over; for the studies checked, unresolved V genes explain less than half of this, and the remainder is unexplained. Across this sample there are some 250,000 clones, with 80% to 85% seen only once. The ten largest account for approximately 4% of the sample. Input material: peripheral blood. These receptors all come from a man aged 55 to 69 with acute or convalescent COVID-19.

The V and J genes are TRBV7-9 and TRBJ1-1, with TRBD1 matching 7 bases. Per germline, CDR1 SEHNR and CDR2 FQNEAQ (reference sequence). This CDR3 has 14 amino acids. J gave up 2 bases and V 6 bases, and 6 bases lay outside the gene matches. The CDR3 DNA reads TGTGCCAGCAGGCCGACAGGGAGAAACACTGAAGCTTTCTTT. Translating it yields CASRPTGRNTEAFF.

The gene calls are TRBV20-1 and TRBJ2-5; 7 bases fit TRBD2. The CDR3 runs to 11 residues. CDR1 DFQATT and CDR2 SNEGSKA come from the germline V gene (reference sequence). J lost 7 bases, V lost 5 bases, and 4 bases had no gene match. The CDR3 loop is CSAGGGLTQYF. The CDR3 DNA reads TGCAGTGCTGGGGGGGGTCTGACCCAGTACTTC.

J is TRBJ2-7 and V is TRBV7-8, with 7 bases identical to TRBD2. Germline V gene lookup returns CDR1 SGHVS and CDR2 FQNEAQ. Trimming at V came to 5 bases and at J to 5 bases, leaving 12 bases not matched to a gene. The CDR3 consists of 15 residues. The DNA for the CDR3 is TGTGCCAGCAGCCCCCTCGGGGGGTCTATCAACGAGCAGTACTTC. Amino acids: CASSPLGGSINEQYF. Using reference TRBV7-8 and TRBJ2-7 for the parts outside the CDR3, the full variable domain is GAGVSQSPRYKVAKRGQDVALRCDPISGHVSLFWYQQALGQGPEFLTYFQNEAQLDKSGLPSDRFFAERPEGSVSTLKIQRTQQEDSAVYLCASSPLGGSINEQYFGPGTRLTVT.

This clone was seen once. This chain uses TRBV9 with TRBJ2-1, with 9 bases identical to TRBD2. The V segment lost 1 base and the J segment 7 bases; nucleotides outside the gene matches: 6. Germline values: CDR1 SGDLS, CDR2 YYNGEE. This CDR3 is built from 15 residues. The CDR3 DNA follows: TGTGCCAGCAGCGTAACTGCTAGCGGGATGAATGAGCAGTTCTTC. Its protein is CASSVTASGMNEQFF.

The V gene is TRBV29-1, the J gene TRBJ1-1, with 8 bases aligning to TRBD1. The CDR3 spans 15 residues. Germline CDR1 reads SQVTM; CDR2 reads ANQGSEA. Trimming at V came to 2 bases and at J to 1 base, leaving 6 bases not matched to a gene. CDR3 DNA: TGCAGCGTTGAAAATTTTGGACAGGGGAACACTGAAGCTTTCTTT. It specifies CSVENFGQGNTEAFF.

The chain is built from TRBV7-2 and TRBJ2-2; 9 nucleotides match TRBD2. Germline loops: CDR1 SGHTA, CDR2 FQGNSA. CDR3 length equals 16 residues. Trimming took 3 bases from V and 5 from J; bases not matched to a gene: 7. This chain's CDR3 is CASSFRSGRGTGELFF. Here the CDR3 DNA reads TGTGCCAGCAGCTTTCGTAGCGGGAGAGGAACCGGGGAGCTGTTTTTT.

The J gene is TRBJ2-1, the V gene TRBV5-1, with D perhaps matching TRBD1 (6 bases). The V end was cut by 0 bases, the J end by 3 bases, with 13 bases between. CDR1 SGHRS and CDR2 YFSETQ come from the germline V gene. CDR3 length equals 16 residues. The CDR3 region is CASSLGQVTGYNEQFF. CDR3 nucleotides: TGCGCCAGCAGCTTGGGACAGGTTACCGGCTACAATGAGCAGTTCTTC.

J is TRBJ2-1 and V is TRBV27, with D perhaps matching TRBD2 (5 bases). Trimming shortened V by 2 bases and J by 7 bases, and 6 bases separated the two germline ends. The CDR3 runs to 12 residues. CDR1 MNHEY and CDR2 SMNVEV come from the germline V gene (reference sequence). This CDR3 is CASSLTGNEQFF. As DNA, the CDR3 is TGTGCCAGCAGTTTAACGGGGAATGAGCAGTTCTTC.

The V call is TRBV27, the J call TRBJ2-7; 9 bases align to TRBD2. Trimming removed 6 bases from V and 2 bases from J; junction bases left unmatched: 8. Germline CDR1 is MNHEY and CDR2 is SMNVEV (reference sequence). The CDR3 loop spans 15 amino acids. The CDR3 DNA sequence: TGTGCCAGCAGCTCAGCGGGGACTAGCCCCTACGAGCAGTACTTC. Translation: CASSSAGTSPYEQYF.

The chain has TRBV6-5 and TRBJ2-3, with 10 positions matching TRBD2. The germline gives CDR1 MNHEY, CDR2 SVGAGI. Unmatched junction bases numbered 7, after V lost 6 bases and J lost 4 bases. CDR3 length: 15 residues. In nucleotides, the CDR3 is TGTGCCAGCAGCCCGCCTAGCGGGGGACCAGATACGCAGTATTTT. Protein sequence: CASSPPSGGPDTQYF.

This chain links TRBV10-3 with TRBJ2-3; no reliable D call. The CDR3 has 15 residues. V was cut by 4 bases and J by 0 bases, with 11 bases left in between. Per germline, CDR1 ENHRY and CDR2 SYGVKD. The DNA for the CDR3 is TGTGCCATCAGTGGGAGCTACCCTAGCACAGATACGCAGTATTTT. This translates into CAISGSYPSTDTQYF.

The chain links TRBV5-4 to TRBJ2-7; a possible D gene is TRBD2 (7 bases). CDR3 length: 17 amino acids. V shed 4 bases and J shed 0 bases, with 20 bases lying between them. Germline CDR1 is SGHNT and CDR2 is YYREEE (reference sequence). In nucleotides, the CDR3 is TGTGCCAGCAGCAGGGAGGGGGGGGCGCGGGTCTCCTACGAGCAGTACTTC. Protein product: CASSREGGARVSYEQYF.

The chain links TRBV2 to TRBJ1-5; D uncertain. Germline V gene sequence: CDR1 SNHLY, CDR2 FYNNEI. This CDR3 has 14 residues. The V gene lost 5 bases and the J gene lost 0 bases, with 8 bases spanning the gap. CDR3 nucleotide sequence: TGTGCCAGCAGTCTCGAGTATAGCAATCAGCCCCAGCATTTT. Residues: CASSLEYSNQPQHF.

The gene calls are TRBV5-6 and TRBJ2-7; TRBD2 aligns across 7 bases. V shed 1 base and J 12 bases; nucleotides not matched to a gene: 16. The length of the CDR3 is 15 residues. Germline values: CDR1 SGHDT, CDR2 YYEEEE. CDR3 region: CASSLPGEGLRRVYF. CDR3 nucleotide sequence: TGTGCCAGCAGCTTGCCGGGGGAGGGTCTACGAAGGGTGTACTTC.

This chain links TRBV29-1 with TRBJ1-4; D gene ambiguous. With 4 bases removed from V and 8 bases from J, the gap between germline ends came to 17 bases. This CDR3 spans 14 amino acids. Germline V gene sequence: CDR1 SQVTM, CDR2 ANQGSEA. The CDR3 reads CSVVTALGSEKLFF. As DNA, the CDR3 is TGCAGCGTTGTGACGGCACTAGGAAGCGAAAAACTGTTTTTT.

The chain is built from TRBV6-5 and TRBJ2-3, with 9 bases lining up with TRBD2. Looked up from germline, CDR1 is MNHEY and CDR2 is SVGAGI. This CDR3 is 11 amino acids long. The CDR3 region has the DNA TGTGTAAGCGGGAGGACAGATACGCAGTATTTT. Translating it yields CVSGRTDTQYF.

The chain employs TRBV5-1 and TRBJ2-1; D might be TRBD2 (6 bases). V was pared by 7 bases and J by 10 bases, with 9 bases between. The CDR3 is made up of 10 amino acids. Per the germline V gene, CDR1 is SGHRS and CDR2 is YFSETQ. This CDR3 reads CASAAGEQFF. The CDR3 DNA reads as TGCGCCAGCGCTGCGGGAGAGCAGTTCTTC.

CDR3 sequence reads: CASSIRAGVTGELFF. In DNA form, the CDR3 reads TGTGCCAGTAGTATCAGAGCGGGAGTTACCGGGGAGCTGTTTTTT. The chain has TRBV19 and TRBJ2-2; 8 bases line up with TRBD2. This CDR3 comprises 15 residues. Trimming took 3 bases from V and 5 from J; bases not matched to a gene: 5. CDR1 and CDR2 from the germline V gene are LNHDA and SQIVND (reference sequence).

This rearrangement joins TRBV11-2 to TRBJ2-2; D remains unclear. Germline CDR1 SGHAT, CDR2 FQNNGV. The V end lost 3 bases, the J end lost 0 bases, and 17 bases lay between the germline ends. The CDR3 totals 18 residues. The CDR3 sequence: CASSLGRFRLANTGELFF. CDR3 coding DNA: TGTGCCAGCAGCTTGGGTCGCTTCAGACTGGCGAACACCGGGGAGCTGTTTTTT.